The 7 T cell receptor beta chains presented below share a single source sample, sequenced in a study of cytomegalovirus exposure and HLA in healthy donors. Both 60 Vbeta primers and 13 Jbeta primers went into the PCR. Repertoires were generated with immunoSEQ multiplex PCR, while TCRdb's copy carries only in-frame clones and drops some. This table holds around 210,000 clones, roughly 85% found once. Sequences were obtained from PBMCs. Receptors originate from a girl aged 2 to 10 in good health and CMV-seronegative.

The J gene is TRBJ1-2, the V gene TRBV19; TRBD1 agrees at 7 bases. Looked up from germline, CDR1 is LNHDA and CDR2 is SQIVND (reference sequence). J gave up 2 bases and V 8 bases, and 5 bases lay outside the gene matches. This CDR3 has 13 residues. CDR3 residues: CASATGANYGYTF. The CDR3 DNA follows: TGTGCCAGTGCAACAGGGGCCAACTATGGCTACACCTTC.

This chain joins TRBV7-8 and TRBJ1-2, with TRBD1 identical over 7 bases. The V gene's germline CDR1 is SGHVS and CDR2 FQNEAQ. V was clipped by 3 bases and J by 1 base; unmatched bases: 5. The CDR3 length is 15 residues. The CDR3 coding sequence is TGTGCCAGCAGCTTCGGGACAGTAAATAACTATGGCTACACCTTC. Its translation: CASSFGTVNNYGYTF.

The CDR3 sequence is CASSREVLHEQFF. CDR3 coding DNA: TGTGCCAGCAGCCGAGAAGTTCTTCATGAGCAGTTCTTC. The chain recombines TRBV12-1 with TRBJ2-1; the table's TRBD2 call for D was not verified on the DNA. TRBV12-1 is assigned pseudogene status. CDR3 size: 13 residues.

The gene calls are TRBV7-8 and TRBJ1-2; D might be TRBD1 (6 bases). The germline V gene has CDR1 SGHVS and CDR2 FQNEAQ. The CDR3 is made up of 13 amino acids. The V end lost 5 bases, the J end lost 4 bases, and 11 bases lay between the germline ends. The CDR3 DNA follows: TGTGCCAGCAGCAACAGGGATCGCTATGGCTACACCTTC. This sequence encodes CASSNRDRYGYTF. The variable domain in full, completed from reference TRBV7-8 and TRBJ1-2, reads GAGVSQSPRYKVAKRGQDVALRCDPISGHVSLFWYQQALGQGPEFLTYFQNEAQLDKSGLPSDRFFAERPEGSVSTLKIQRTQQEDSAVYLCASSNRDRYGYTFGSGTRLTVV.

The V gene is TRBV28, the J gene TRBJ2-1, with TRBD2 matching 12 bases. Germline V lookup: CDR1 MDHEN, CDR2 SYDVKM. With 6 bases clipped from V and 1 base from J, the junction kept 19 bases outside the gene matches. This CDR3 is built from 21 residues. In nucleotides, the CDR3 is TGTGCCAGCAGCTTACTTTTCGGGGGGGTAACTAGCGGGAGGTCCTACAATGAGCAGTTCTTC. It codes for CASSLLFGGVTSGRSYNEQFF.

CDR3 loop: CASSLEGLGGYNEQFF. DNA for the CDR3: TGCGCCAGCAGCTTGGAGGGGCTGGGTGGCTACAATGAGCAGTTCTTC. The chain couples TRBV5-1 to TRBJ2-1, with D possibly being TRBD1 (5 bases). CDR1 SGHRS and CDR2 YFSETQ come from the germline V gene. The CDR3 runs 16 residues. Trimming shortened V by 0 bases and J by 3 bases, and 13 bases separated the two germline ends.

The chain is built from TRBV5-1 and TRBJ2-3; 10 bases are shared with TRBD2. The CDR3 has 18 amino acids. Unmatched junction bases numbered 14, after V lost 2 bases and J lost 5 bases. Germline V gives CDR1 SGHRS, CDR2 YFSETQ. The CDR3 protein is CASSFPVEREGHGDTQYF. The CDR3 DNA reads as TGCGCCAGCAGCTTCCCTGTGGAGCGGGAGGGCCATGGAGATACGCAGTATTTT.